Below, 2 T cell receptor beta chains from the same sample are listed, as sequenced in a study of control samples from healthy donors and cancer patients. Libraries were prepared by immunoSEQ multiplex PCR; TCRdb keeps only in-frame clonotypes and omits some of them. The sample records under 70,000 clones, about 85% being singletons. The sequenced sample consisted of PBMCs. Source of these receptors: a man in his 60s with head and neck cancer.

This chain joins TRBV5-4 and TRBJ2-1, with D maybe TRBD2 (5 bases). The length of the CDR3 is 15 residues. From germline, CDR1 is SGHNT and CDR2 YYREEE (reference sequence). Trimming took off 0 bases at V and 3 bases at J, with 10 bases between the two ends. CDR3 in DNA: TGTGCCAGCAGCTTGGTGGGAGCTAACTACAATGAGCAGTTCTTC. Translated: CASSLVGANYNEQFF. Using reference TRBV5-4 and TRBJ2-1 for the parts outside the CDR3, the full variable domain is ETGVTQSPTHLIKTRGQQVTLRCSSQSGHNTVSWYQQALGQGPQFIFQYYREEENGRGNFPPRFSGLQFPNYSSELNVNALELDDSALYLCASSLVGANYNEQFFGPGTRLTVL.

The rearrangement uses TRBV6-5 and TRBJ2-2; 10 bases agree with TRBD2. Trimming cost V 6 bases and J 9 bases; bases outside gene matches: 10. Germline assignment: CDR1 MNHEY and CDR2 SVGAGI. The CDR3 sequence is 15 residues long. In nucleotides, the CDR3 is TGTGCCAGCAGCTGGAGCGGGGGGGCCAATCGGGAGCTGTTTTTT. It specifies CASSWSGGANRELFF.